The source of this T cell receptor beta chain is a study of shared T cell receptors in the human thymus. V was cut by 0 bases and J by 5 bases, with 8 bases left in between. Germline lookup yields CDR1 SGHVS and CDR2 FNYEAQ. This CDR3 spans 13 amino acids. Sequenced by immunoSEQ multiplex PCR; TCRdb stores in-frame clones only, minus some. The sample carries about 380,000 clones, 85% to 95% recorded once. The TCR was taken from a human donor. The V and J genes are TRBV7-6 and TRBJ2-7; D is unclear. Sequencing was carried out using thymocytes. The DNA for the CDR3 is TGTGCCAGCAGCTTAGCGGCTAGGGACGAGCAGTACTTC. This encodes CASSLAARDEQYF.